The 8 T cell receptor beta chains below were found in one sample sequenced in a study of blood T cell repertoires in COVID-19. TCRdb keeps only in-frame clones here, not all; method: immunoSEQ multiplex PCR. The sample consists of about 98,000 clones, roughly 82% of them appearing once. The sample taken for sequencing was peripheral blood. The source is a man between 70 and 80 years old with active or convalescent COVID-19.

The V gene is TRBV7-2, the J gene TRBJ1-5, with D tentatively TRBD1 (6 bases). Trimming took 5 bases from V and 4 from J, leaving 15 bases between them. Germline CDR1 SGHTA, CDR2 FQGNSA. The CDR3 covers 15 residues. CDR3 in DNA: TGTGCCAGCAGCATGGGGGCCCTAGATAATCAGCCCCAGCATTTT. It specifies CASSMGALDNQPQHF.

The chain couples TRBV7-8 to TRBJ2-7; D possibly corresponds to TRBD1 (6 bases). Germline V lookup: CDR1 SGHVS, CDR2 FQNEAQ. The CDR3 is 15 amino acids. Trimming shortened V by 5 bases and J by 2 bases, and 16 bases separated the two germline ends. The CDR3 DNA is TGTGCCAGCAGCGTATACAGGGATTTCACCTACGAGCAGTACTTC. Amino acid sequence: CASSVYRDFTYEQYF.

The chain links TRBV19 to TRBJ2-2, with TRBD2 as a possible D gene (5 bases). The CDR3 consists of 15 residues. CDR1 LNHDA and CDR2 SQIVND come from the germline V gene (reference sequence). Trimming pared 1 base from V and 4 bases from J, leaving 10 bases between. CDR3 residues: CASSIGTGITGELFF. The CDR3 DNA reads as TGTGCCAGTAGTATAGGGACGGGAATCACCGGGGAGCTGTTTTTT.

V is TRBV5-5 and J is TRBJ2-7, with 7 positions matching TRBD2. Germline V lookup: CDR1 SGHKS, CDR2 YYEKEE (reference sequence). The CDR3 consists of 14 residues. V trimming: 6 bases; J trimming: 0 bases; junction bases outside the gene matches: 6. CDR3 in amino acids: CASTWEGSSYEQYF. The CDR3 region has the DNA TGTGCCAGCACCTGGGAGGGTAGCTCCTACGAGCAGTACTTC.

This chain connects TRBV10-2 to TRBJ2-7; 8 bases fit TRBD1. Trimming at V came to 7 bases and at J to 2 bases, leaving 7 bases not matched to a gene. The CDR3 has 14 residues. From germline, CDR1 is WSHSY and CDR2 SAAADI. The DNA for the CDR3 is TGCGCCAGCAACGGACAGGGCTCTCCCTACGAGCAGTACTTC. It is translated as CASNGQGSPYEQYF.

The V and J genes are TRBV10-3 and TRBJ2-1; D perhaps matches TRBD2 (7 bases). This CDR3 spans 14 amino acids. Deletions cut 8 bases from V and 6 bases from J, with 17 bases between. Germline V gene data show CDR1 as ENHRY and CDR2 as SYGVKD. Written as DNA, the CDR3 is TGTGCCATCGGGGGGGACCGGGACATCAATGAGCAGTTCTTC. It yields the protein CAIGGDRDINEQFF.

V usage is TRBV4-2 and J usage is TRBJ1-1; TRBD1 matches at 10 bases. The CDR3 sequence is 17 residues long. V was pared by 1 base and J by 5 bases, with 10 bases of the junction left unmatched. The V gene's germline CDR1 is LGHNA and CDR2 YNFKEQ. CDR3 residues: CASSQGGQGTRRTEAFF. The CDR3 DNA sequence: TGTGCCAGCAGCCAAGGGGGACAGGGGACGAGGAGGACTGAAGCTTTCTTT.

The CDR3 nucleotides are TGTGCCAGCAGTGAAGCTGCCCCCGCGGACACCATATATTTT. Protein product: CASSEAAPADTIYF. The genes are TRBV2 and TRBJ1-3; no reliable D call. Trimming left V 0 bases short and J 8 bases short, with 11 bases between. The CDR3 is 14 residues long. Germline lookup yields CDR1 SNHLY and CDR2 FYNNEI.